This entry is about one T cell receptor (beta chain). Patients were ruled out by autoimmune disease history or systemic immunosuppression. With V trimmed by 5 bases and J by 6 bases, 8 bases remained unmatched. The CDR3 sequence is 14 residues long. CDR1 is SGHVS and CDR2 is FQNEAQ in the germline V gene. This entry comes from a study of OX40 agonist ivuxolimab in advanced cancers. Study-level background: Patients' therapy was ivuxolimab, an antibody that acts as an agonist of OX40 (CD134).

Assay used: immunoSEQ multiplex PCR; TCRdb lists only in-frame clones, some missing. The sample lists about 81,000 clones, approximately 94% occurring once. The receptor comes from an adult with an advanced solid tumor such as melanoma, head and neck, liver or kidney cancer. The V gene is TRBV7-8, the J gene TRBJ2-7, with 9 positions matching TRBD1. The material was CD4+ or CD8+ T cells sorted from blood, obtained in a trial of the OX40 agonist ivuxolimab. This CDR3 is CASSGQGRGLEQYF. In DNA form, the CDR3 reads TGTGCCAGCAGCGGACAGGGGAGGGGACTCGAGCAGTACTTC.